Below are 29 T cell receptor beta chains sequenced from a single sample in a study of blood T cell repertoires in COVID-19. The data were produced by immunoSEQ multiplex PCR, yet TCRdb's version contains in-frame clones alone and is incomplete. The sample shows some 200,000 clones, about 84% of them seen only once. Specimen: peripheral blood. These TCRs come from a woman over 75 with COVID-19, enrolled during active disease.

The CDR3 is CASSLGAARDGYTF. The CDR3 DNA is TGTGCCAGCAGTTTAGGCGCCGCCCGGGATGGCTACACCTTC. The chain has TRBV6-5 and TRBJ1-2; D remains ambiguous. Deletions cut 4 bases from V and 6 bases from J, with 15 bases between. The CDR3 is 14 amino acids. Looked up from germline, CDR1 is MNHEY and CDR2 is SVGAGI.

The chain combines TRBV5-1 with TRBJ1-2; D call uncertain. In germline, CDR1 is SGHRS, CDR2 YFSETQ. V was trimmed by 0 bases and J by 5 bases, leaving 8 bases between them. The CDR3 consists of 13 residues. The CDR3 loop is CASSLVSDYGYTF. CDR3 nucleotides: TGCGCCAGCAGCTTGGTGTCAGATTATGGCTACACCTTC.

V and J are TRBV2 and TRBJ1-2; D may be TRBD1 (5 bases). The length of the CDR3 is 14 residues. V was shortened by 6 bases and J by 4 bases, with 15 bases between the two germline ends. Germline V gives CDR1 SNHLY, CDR2 FYNNEI. The CDR3 reads CASSVQGLSYGYTF. The CDR3 DNA follows: TGTGCCAGCAGCGTCCAGGGATTGAGCTATGGCTACACCTTC.

This rearrangement joins TRBV7-8 to TRBJ1-2; 7 nucleotides line up with TRBD1. V was clipped by 7 bases and J by 3 bases; unmatched bases: 8. There are 14 residues in the CDR3. Germline values: CDR1 SGHVS, CDR2 FQNEAQ. CDR3 bases: TGTGCCAGCACCTATAACAGGGGAGACTATGGCTACACCTTC. It codes for CASTYNRGDYGYTF.

The J gene is TRBJ2-1, the V gene TRBV7-2; TRBD1 aligns across 8 bases. CDR1 is SGHTA and CDR2 is FQGNSA in the germline V gene. There are 17 residues in the CDR3. Trimming at V came to 8 bases and at J to 4 bases, leaving 16 bases not matched to a gene. Here the CDR3 reads CASSAGTTGAIYNEQFF. DNA for the CDR3: TGTGCCAGCTCCGCCGGCACGACAGGGGCCATATACAATGAGCAGTTCTTC.

The chain employs TRBV20-1 and TRBJ1-2; no firm D call. V gave up 0 bases and J gave up 6 bases, with 5 bases separating them. The germline V gene encodes CDR1 DFQATT and CDR2 SNEGSKA (reference sequence). The length of the CDR3 is 11 residues. The CDR3 nucleotides are TGCAGTGCTAGAGAAAGAGATGGCTACACCTTC. Encoded protein: CSARERDGYTF.

This chain links TRBV5-8 with TRBJ2-7, with 8 bases fitting TRBD1. CDR1 is SGHTS, CDR2 YDEGEE, per germline. The CDR3 is made up of 14 amino acids. Germline trimming cut 6 bases from V and 3 bases from J; bases unmatched to any gene: 8. CDR3 in amino acids: CASTGQGSIYEQYF. The CDR3 DNA reads as TGTGCCAGCACCGGACAGGGAAGTATCTACGAGCAGTACTTC.

The CDR3 loop reads CASGQGNSPLHF. In DNA, the CDR3 is TGTGCCAGCGGACAGGGGAATTCACCCCTCCACTTT. This rearrangement joins TRBV6-6 to TRBJ1-6; 9 nucleotides match TRBD1. Germline-derived CDR1 and CDR2 are MNHNY and SVGAGI (reference sequence). The CDR3 length is 12 residues. J lost 7 bases, V lost 8 bases, and 0 bases had no gene match.

The chain carries TRBV5-6 and TRBJ1-1, with D possibly TRBD1 on 6 matching bases. V shed 7 bases and J shed 3 bases, with 19 bases lying between them. Germline CDR1 is SGHDT and CDR2 is YYEEEE. This CDR3 comprises 15 residues. The CDR3 DNA sequence: TGTGCCAGCTTGAAGGGGCCCCCAGGGGACACTGAAGCTTTCTTT. This translates into CASLKGPPGDTEAFF.

This chain joins TRBV6-1 and TRBJ2-5, with 8 bases lining up with TRBD2. With 6 bases clipped from V and 5 bases from J, the junction kept 8 bases outside the gene matches. This CDR3 region has 14 residues. Germline CDR1 and CDR2: MNHNS and SASEGT. The CDR3 DNA is TGTGCCAGCAGAACCGGGGGGGCTTTTGAGACCCAGTACTTC. Its protein product is CASRTGGAFETQYF.

The V gene is TRBV7-8, the J gene TRBJ1-1; no definite D call. The CDR3 has 15 amino acids. V lost 2 bases and J 1 base, leaving 11 bases between the germline ends. The V gene's germline CDR1 is SGHVS and CDR2 FQNEAQ. The CDR3: CASSLQFQSNTEAFF. CDR3 coding DNA: TGTGCCAGCAGCTTACAGTTCCAGTCGAACACTGAAGCTTTCTTT.

This chain connects TRBV11-2 to TRBJ1-3; no definite D call. Germline lookup yields CDR1 SGHAT and CDR2 FQNNGV. Trimming cost V 0 bases and J 4 bases, with 10 bases left between them. The CDR3 covers 15 residues. In DNA, the CDR3 is TGTGCCAGCAGCTTAGAAGTGGGCACGGGAAACACCATATATTTT. As protein: CASSLEVGTGNTIYF.

The count of this clone is one. Other nucleotide sequences in the sample specify the same CDR3. The V gene is TRBV4-1, the J gene TRBJ1-2; D ambiguous. V was clipped by 0 bases and J by 2 bases, with 7 bases between them. Per the germline V gene, CDR1 is MGHRA and CDR2 is YSYEKL. CDR3 length: 14 amino acids. The CDR3 nucleotides are TGCGCCAGCAGCCAAGATACAGCAAACTATGGCTACACCTTC. Encoded protein: CASSQDTANYGYTF.

The chain employs TRBV3-1 (or the pseudogene TRBV3-2) and TRBJ2-3; weak D call: TRBD2 (6 bases). CDR1 is LGHDT and CDR2 is YNNKEL in the germline V gene (reference sequence). V was shortened by 4 bases and J by 3 bases, with 17 bases between the two germline ends. This CDR3 is built from 16 residues. The CDR3 loop is CASSLLGDGGTDTQYF. In nucleotides, the CDR3 is TGTGCCAGCAGCCTTCTAGGGGACGGGGGAACAGATACGCAGTATTTT.

The chain recombines TRBV11-2 with TRBJ2-1; tentative D call: TRBD2 (6 bases). Germline-derived CDR1 and CDR2 are SGHAT and FQNNGV. Between the trimmed V and J ends, which lost 5 bases and 0 bases, there was a span of 17 bases. The CDR3 has 17 residues. The CDR3 nucleotides are TGTGCCAGCAGCCCCGCTGGGAGGCCTAGCTCCTACAATGAGCAGTTCTTC. Its protein is CASSPAGRPSSYNEQFF.

The rearrangement joins TRBV5-4 to TRBJ2-2, with D hard to call. CDR1 is SGHNT, CDR2 YYREEE, per germline (reference sequence). The ends were cut back, 9 bases at V and 5 bases at J, with 8 bases in the middle. The CDR3 totals 11 residues. The DNA of the CDR3 is TGTGCCACCCTGTCGACCGGGGAGCTGTTTTTT. Translated: CATLSTGELFF. Supplemented by reference TRBV5-4 and TRBJ2-2, the full variable domain reads ETGVTQSPTHLIKTRGQQVTLRCSSQSGHNTVSWYQQALGQGPQFIFQYYREEENGRGNFPPRFSGLQFPNYSSELNVNALELDDSALYLCATLSTGELFFGEGSRLTVL.

CDR3: CASSLGGEQYF. The CDR3 DNA sequence: TGTGCCAGCAGCCTCGGGGGTGAGCAGTACTTC. This chain joins TRBV6-2 or TRBV6-3 and TRBJ2-7; weak D call: TRBD2 (6 bases). This CDR3 is 11 amino acids long. Germline-derived CDR1 and CDR2 are MNHEY and SVGEGT. V was clipped by 6 bases and J by 7 bases, with 10 bases between them.

The genes are TRBV11-2 and TRBJ1-3; D not resolved. The CDR3 covers 15 residues. Germline CDR1 reads SGHAT; CDR2 reads FQNNGV. The germline V and J ends were trimmed by 1 base and 2 bases, with 9 bases remaining between them. The CDR3 nucleotides are TGTGCCAGCAGCTTAGTACTCGGGGCTGGAAACACCATATATTTT. The encoded protein is CASSLVLGAGNTIYF.

The chain links TRBV2 to TRBJ1-1; 7 bases are shared with TRBD1. V lost 8 bases and J lost 1; bases outside the gene matches: 10. Looked up from germline, CDR1 is SNHLY and CDR2 is FYNNEI. The CDR3 contains 15 residues. CDR3 protein: CASHRGGTANTEAFF. The DNA for the CDR3 is TGTGCCAGCCATCGCGGGGGGACAGCGAACACTGAAGCTTTCTTT.

This clone was counted once. The genes are TRBV5-6 and TRBJ1-1; D unclear. The CDR3 has 13 residues. The V gene's germline CDR1 is SGHDT and CDR2 YYEEEE. Trimming shortened V by 2 bases and J by 2 bases, and 7 bases separated the two germline ends. The CDR3 is CASSFPPNTEAFF. The CDR3 nucleotides are TGTGCCAGCAGCTTTCCCCCAAACACTGAAGCTTTCTTT. The complete variable domain, with remaining parts taken from reference TRBV5-6 and TRBJ1-1, reads DAGVTQSPTHLIKTRGQQVTLRCSPKSGHDTVSWYQQALGQGPQFIFQYYEEEERQRGNFPDRFSGHQFPNYSSELNVNALLLGDSALYLCASSFPPNTEAFFGQGTRLTVV.

CDR3: CASRIPGSPGYTF. In DNA, the CDR3 is TGTGCCAGCAGAATCCCGGGGTCTCCTGGCTACACCTTC. V gene TRBV28 combines with J gene TRBJ1-2; no firm D call. The CDR3 is 13 amino acids. CDR1 is MDHEN and CDR2 is SYDVKM in the germline V gene. V was clipped by 6 bases and J by 7 bases, with 15 bases between them.

This chain uses TRBV7-2 with TRBJ2-5, with 7 bases fitting TRBD2. Losses at the gene ends were 5 bases for V and 5 bases for J; bases not matched to a gene: 14. The CDR3 runs 16 residues. From germline, CDR1 is SGHTA and CDR2 FQGNSA. CDR3: CASSERRLVGGETQYF. The CDR3 DNA sequence: TGTGCCAGCAGCGAAAGGCGACTAGTGGGGGGGGAGACCCAGTACTTC.

The rearrangement uses TRBV9 and TRBJ1-2; D is undetermined. This CDR3 is 15 amino acids long. The germline V gene encodes CDR1 SGDLS and CDR2 YYNGEE. V lost 0 bases, J lost 5 bases, and 14 bases lay in between. CDR3 sequence (DNA): TGTGCCAGCAGCGTAGGAGTCCAAAACGATTATGGCTACACCTTC. Its translation is CASSVGVQNDYGYTF.

This clone is a singleton in its sample. CDR3 DNA: TGTGCCAGCAGCGTAGGGGCAGGAATTAACTCCAATGGCTACACCTTC. This gives the protein CASSVGAGINSNGYTF. V is TRBV9 and J is TRBJ1-2; D uncertain. Trimming took 0 bases from V and 6 from J, leaving 18 bases between them. The CDR3 contains 16 residues. Germline V gives CDR1 SGDLS, CDR2 YYNGEE.

In this sample, this clone turned up once. The V and J genes are TRBV9 and TRBJ2-3; D gene unclear. Germline V gene sequence: CDR1 SGDLS, CDR2 YYNGEE. Trimming took 2 bases from V and 6 from J, leaving 10 bases between them. There are 13 residues in the CDR3. This chain's CDR3 is CASSVGTGDTQYF. CDR3 bases: TGTGCCAGCAGCGTCGGAACCGGGGATACGCAGTATTTT.

The chain is built from TRBV19 and TRBJ2-1; D possibly corresponds to TRBD2 (5 bases). This CDR3 is built from 14 residues. The V gene lost 1 base and the J gene lost 2 bases, with 6 bases spanning the gap. Germline CDR1 is LNHDA and CDR2 is SQIVND (reference sequence). CDR3: CASSIARAYNEQFF. The CDR3 coding sequence is TGTGCCAGTAGTATAGCGCGGGCCTACAATGAGCAGTTCTTC.

The rearrangement joins TRBV7-9 to TRBJ2-3; TRBD2 matches 8 bases. There are 16 residues in the CDR3. V lost 4 bases, J lost 6 bases, and 12 bases stayed unmatched. CDR1 SEHNR and CDR2 FQNEAQ come from the germline V gene (reference sequence). In DNA form, the CDR3 reads TGTGCCAGCAGCTCAAGAGGGGCGGGAGGCGGCGATACGCAGTATTTT. It codes for CASSSRGAGGGDTQYF.

V and J are TRBV3-1 (or the pseudogene TRBV3-2) and TRBJ1-5; D unclear. The germline CDR1 and CDR2 sequences are LGHDT and YNNKEL (reference sequence). Trimming pared 3 bases from V and 9 bases from J, leaving 9 bases between. The CDR3 runs 12 residues. The CDR3 DNA reads TGTGCCAGCAGCCAGGCCCGGGGGCCCCAGCATTTT. It encodes CASSQARGPQHF.

The chain uses TRBV24-1 and TRBJ2-1, with D tentatively TRBD2 (6 bases). The length of the CDR3 is 14 residues. CDR1 and CDR2 from the germline V gene are KGHDR and SFDVKD. The V gene lost 5 bases and the J gene lost 6 bases, with 13 bases spanning the gap. The CDR3 nucleotides read TGTGCCACCAGTGCCCCGGGGACTGCCAATGAGCAGTTCTTC. It yields the protein CATSAPGTANEQFF.